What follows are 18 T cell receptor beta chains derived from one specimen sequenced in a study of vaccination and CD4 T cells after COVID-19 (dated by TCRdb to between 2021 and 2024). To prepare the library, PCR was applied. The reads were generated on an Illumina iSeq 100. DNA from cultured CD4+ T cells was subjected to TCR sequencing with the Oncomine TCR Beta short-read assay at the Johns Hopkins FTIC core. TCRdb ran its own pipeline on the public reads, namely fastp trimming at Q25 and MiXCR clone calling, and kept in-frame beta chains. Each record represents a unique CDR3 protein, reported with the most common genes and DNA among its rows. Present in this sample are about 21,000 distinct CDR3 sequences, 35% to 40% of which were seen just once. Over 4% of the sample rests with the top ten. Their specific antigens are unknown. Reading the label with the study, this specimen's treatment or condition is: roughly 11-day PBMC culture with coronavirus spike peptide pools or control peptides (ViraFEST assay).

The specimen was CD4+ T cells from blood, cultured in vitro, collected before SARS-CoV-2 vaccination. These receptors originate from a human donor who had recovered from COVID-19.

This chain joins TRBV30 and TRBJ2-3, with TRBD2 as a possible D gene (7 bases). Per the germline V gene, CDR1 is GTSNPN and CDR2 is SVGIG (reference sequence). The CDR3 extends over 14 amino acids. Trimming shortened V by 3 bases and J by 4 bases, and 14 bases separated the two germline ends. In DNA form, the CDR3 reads TGTGCCTGGAGCCTGGGCGGGGGCGCAGATACGCAGTATTTT. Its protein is CAWSLGGGADTQYF.

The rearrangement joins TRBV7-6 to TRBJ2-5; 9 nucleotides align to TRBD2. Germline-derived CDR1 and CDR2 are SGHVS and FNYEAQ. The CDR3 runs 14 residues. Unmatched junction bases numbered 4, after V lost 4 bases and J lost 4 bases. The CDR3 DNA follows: TGTGCCAGCAGCTCGCGGGGGGGTGGAGAGACCCAGTACTTC. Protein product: CASSSRGGGETQYF.

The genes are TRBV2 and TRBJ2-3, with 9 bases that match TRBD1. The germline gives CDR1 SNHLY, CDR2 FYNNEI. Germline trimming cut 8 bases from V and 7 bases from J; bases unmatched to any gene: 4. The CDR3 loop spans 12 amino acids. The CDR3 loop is CASLGTGNTQYF. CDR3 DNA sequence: TGTGCCAGCCTTGGGACAGGGAATACGCAGTATTTT.

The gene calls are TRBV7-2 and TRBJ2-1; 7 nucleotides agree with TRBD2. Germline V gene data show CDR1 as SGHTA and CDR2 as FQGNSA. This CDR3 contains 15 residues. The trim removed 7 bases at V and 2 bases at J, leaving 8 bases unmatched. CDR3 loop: CASKTSGGTYNEQFF. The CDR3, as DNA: TGTGCCAGCAAAACCTCCGGGGGGACCTACAATGAGCAGTTCTTC.

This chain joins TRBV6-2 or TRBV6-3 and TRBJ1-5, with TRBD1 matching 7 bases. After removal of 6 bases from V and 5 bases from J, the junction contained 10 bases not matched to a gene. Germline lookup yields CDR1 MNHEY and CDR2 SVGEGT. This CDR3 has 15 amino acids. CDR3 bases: TGTGCCAGCAGGTCATCAGGGGGGCCCTATCAGCCCCAGCATTTT. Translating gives CASRSSGGPYQPQHF.

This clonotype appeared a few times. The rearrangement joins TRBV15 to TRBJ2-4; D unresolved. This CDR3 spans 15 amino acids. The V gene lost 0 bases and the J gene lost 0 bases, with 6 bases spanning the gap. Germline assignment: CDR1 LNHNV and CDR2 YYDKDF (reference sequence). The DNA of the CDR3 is TGTGCCACCAGCAGAGATCTCAGAGCCAAAAACATTCAGTACTTC. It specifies CATSRDLRAKNIQYF.

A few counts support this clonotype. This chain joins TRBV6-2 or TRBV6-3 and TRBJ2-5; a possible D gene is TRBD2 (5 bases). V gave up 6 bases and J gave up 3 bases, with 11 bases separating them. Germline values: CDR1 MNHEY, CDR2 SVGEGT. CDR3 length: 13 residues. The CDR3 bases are TGTGCCAGCAGAACTAGTGGTGAAGAGACCCAGTACTTC. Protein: CASRTSGEETQYF.

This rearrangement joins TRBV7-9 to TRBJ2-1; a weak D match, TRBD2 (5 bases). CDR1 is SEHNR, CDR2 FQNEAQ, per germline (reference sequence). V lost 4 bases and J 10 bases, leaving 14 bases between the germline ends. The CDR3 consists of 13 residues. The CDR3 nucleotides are TGTGCCAGCAGCTATCGACCAAGGGAGGAGCAGTTCTTC. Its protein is CASSYRPREEQFF. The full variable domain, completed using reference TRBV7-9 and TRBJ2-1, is DTGVSQNPRHKITKRGQNVTFRCDPISEHNRLYWYRQTLGQGPEFLTYFQNEAQLEKSRLLSDRFSAERPKGSFSTLEIQRTEQGDSAMYLCASSYRPREEQFFGPGTRLTVL.

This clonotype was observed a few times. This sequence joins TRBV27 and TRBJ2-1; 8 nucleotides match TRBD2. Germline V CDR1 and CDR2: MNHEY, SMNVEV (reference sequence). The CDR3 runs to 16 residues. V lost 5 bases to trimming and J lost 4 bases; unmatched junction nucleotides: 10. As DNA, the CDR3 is TGTGCCAGCAGTCCCCCGGGACTAGGAACATACAATGAGCAGTTCTTC. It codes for CASSPPGLGTYNEQFF.

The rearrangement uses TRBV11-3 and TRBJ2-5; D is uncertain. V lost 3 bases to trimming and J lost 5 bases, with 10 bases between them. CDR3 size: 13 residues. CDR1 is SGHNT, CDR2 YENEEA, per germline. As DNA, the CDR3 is TGTGCCAGCAGCTTCAATAGTGGCGAGACCCAGTACTTC. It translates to CASSFNSGETQYF.

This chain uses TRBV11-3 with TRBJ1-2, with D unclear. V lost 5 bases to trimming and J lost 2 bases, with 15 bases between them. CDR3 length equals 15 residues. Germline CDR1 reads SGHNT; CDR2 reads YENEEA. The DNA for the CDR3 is TGTGCCAGCAGCCCCGGATCTGTGGGGAACTATGGCTACACCTTC. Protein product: CASSPGSVGNYGYTF.

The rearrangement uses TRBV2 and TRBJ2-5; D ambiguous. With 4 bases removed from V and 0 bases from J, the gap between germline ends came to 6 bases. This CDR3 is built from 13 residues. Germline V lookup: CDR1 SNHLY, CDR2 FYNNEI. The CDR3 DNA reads TGTGCCAGCAGTGCAGAATACCAAGAGACCCAGTACTTC. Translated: CASSAEYQETQYF. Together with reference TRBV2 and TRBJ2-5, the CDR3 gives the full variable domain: EPEVTQTPSHQVTQMGQEVILRCVPISNHLYFYWYRQILGQKVEFLVSFYNNEISEKSEIFDDQFSVERPDGSNFTLKIRSTKLEDSAMYFCASSAEYQETQYFGPGTRLLVL.

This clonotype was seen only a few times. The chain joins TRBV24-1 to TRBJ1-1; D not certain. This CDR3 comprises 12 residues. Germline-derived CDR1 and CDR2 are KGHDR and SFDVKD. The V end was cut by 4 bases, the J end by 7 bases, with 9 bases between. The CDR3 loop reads CATSDGSLEAFF. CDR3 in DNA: TGTGCCACCAGTGACGGATCTCTTGAAGCTTTCTTT.

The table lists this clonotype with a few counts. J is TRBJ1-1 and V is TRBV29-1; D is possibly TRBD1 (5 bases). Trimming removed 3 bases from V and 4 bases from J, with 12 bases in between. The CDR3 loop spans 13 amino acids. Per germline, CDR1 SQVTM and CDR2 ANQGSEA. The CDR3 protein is CSVEGRAATEAFF. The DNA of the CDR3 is TGCAGCGTTGAGGGCAGGGCGGCCACTGAAGCTTTCTTT.

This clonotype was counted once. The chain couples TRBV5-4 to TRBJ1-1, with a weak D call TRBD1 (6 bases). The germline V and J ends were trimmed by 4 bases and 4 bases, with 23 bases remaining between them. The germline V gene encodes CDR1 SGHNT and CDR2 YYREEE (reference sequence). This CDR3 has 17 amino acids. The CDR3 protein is CASSPLPGGLNPTEAFF. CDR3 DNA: TGTGCCAGCAGCCCCTTGCCGGGGGGCCTCAATCCCACTGAAGCTTTCTTT.

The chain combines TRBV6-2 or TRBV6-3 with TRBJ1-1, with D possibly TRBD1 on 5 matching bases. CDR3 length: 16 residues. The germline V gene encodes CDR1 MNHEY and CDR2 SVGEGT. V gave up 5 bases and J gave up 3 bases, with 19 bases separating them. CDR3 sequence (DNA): TGTGCCAGCAGTGCCCATGGGTCAGGGAAGGACACTGAAGCTTTCTTT. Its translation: CASSAHGSGKDTEAFF.

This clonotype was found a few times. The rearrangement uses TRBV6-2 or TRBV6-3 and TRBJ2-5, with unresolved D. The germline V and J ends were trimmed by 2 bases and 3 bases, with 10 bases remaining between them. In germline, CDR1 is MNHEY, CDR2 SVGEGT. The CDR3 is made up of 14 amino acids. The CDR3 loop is CASSYGGKKETQYF. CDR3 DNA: TGTGCCAGCAGTTACGGTGGGAAGAAAGAGACCCAGTACTTC.

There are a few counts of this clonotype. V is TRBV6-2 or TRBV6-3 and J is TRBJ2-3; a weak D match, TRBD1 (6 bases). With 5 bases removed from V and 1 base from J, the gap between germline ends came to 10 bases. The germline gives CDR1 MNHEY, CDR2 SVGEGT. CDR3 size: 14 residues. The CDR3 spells CASSTRTGTDTQYF. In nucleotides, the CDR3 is TGTGCCAGCAGTACGCGGACAGGCACAGATACGCAGTATTTT.